These 18 T cell receptor beta chains were all obtained from the same sample, sequenced in a study of blood T cell repertoires in COVID-19 (TCRdb year 2020). Receptor libraries were prepared by the immunoSEQ multiplex PCR assay. TCRdb holds this immuneACCESS table with in-frame rearrangements only. Some clones are missing; in checked studies, unresolved V genes explain under half, and the rest has no known cause. The sample table holds about 100,000 clones, of which over 75% were seen once. Roughly 12% of the sample is taken by the ten largest. The sample comprised peripheral blood. The source of these receptors is a human donor in a cohort sampled during active COVID-19.

V is TRBV9 and J is TRBJ1-1; tentative D call: TRBD1 (5 bases). There are 16 residues in the CDR3. Germline loops: CDR1 SGDLS, CDR2 YYNGEE. Between the trimmed V and J ends, which lost 0 bases and 5 bases, there was a span of 17 bases. This CDR3 is CASSVATGGVWTEAFF. The CDR3 DNA reads TGTGCCAGCAGCGTAGCCACCGGGGGGGTTTGGACTGAAGCTTTCTTT.

The genes are TRBV6-5 and TRBJ2-7, with TRBD1 matching 10 bases. The CDR3 consists of 14 residues. V shed 8 bases and J 5 bases; nucleotides not matched to a gene: 9. Germline CDR1 and CDR2: MNHEY and SVGAGI. This CDR3 reads CASQGTGQGHEQYF. CDR3 sequence (DNA): TGTGCCAGCCAGGGTACGGGACAGGGGCACGAGCAGTACTTC.

The chain joins TRBV6-5 to TRBJ1-2; TRBD1 matches at 11 bases. Germline V lookup: CDR1 MNHEY, CDR2 SVGAGI. The CDR3 covers 14 residues. Losses at the gene ends were 2 bases for V and 13 bases for J; bases not matched to a gene: 9. The CDR3 DNA is TGTGCCAGCAGTTACCCCGGGACAGGGGGGGCGGTCACCTTC. This sequence encodes CASSYPGTGGAVTF.

J is TRBJ2-3 and V is TRBV24-1, with D perhaps matching TRBD2 (5 bases). The length of the CDR3 is 15 residues. The V gene's germline CDR1 is KGHDR and CDR2 SFDVKD. Trimming shortened V by 4 bases and J by 2 bases, and 12 bases separated the two germline ends. The CDR3 protein is CATSDRTEVTDTQYF. The CDR3 bases are TGTGCCACCAGTGACCGGACGGAGGTCACAGATACGCAGTATTTT.

V usage is TRBV19 and J usage is TRBJ1-5; 8 bases agree with TRBD1. CDR1 and CDR2 (germline): LNHDA, SQIVND (reference sequence). The CDR3 sequence is 16 residues long. V gave up 1 base and J gave up 2 bases; unmatched junction bases: 4. Here the CDR3 reads CASSIVTGGGNQPQHF. DNA for the CDR3: TGTGCCAGTAGTATAGTTACAGGGGGAGGCAATCAGCCCCAGCATTTT.

The rearrangement uses TRBV20-1 and TRBJ2-1; D unclear. Between the trimmed V and J ends, which lost 0 bases and 9 bases, there was a span of 6 bases. The germline V gene encodes CDR1 DFQATT and CDR2 SNEGSKA (reference sequence). The CDR3 covers 11 residues. This CDR3 is CSARESVEQFF. CDR3 DNA sequence: TGCAGTGCTAGAGAGAGTGTTGAGCAGTTCTTC.

J is TRBJ2-5 and V is TRBV7-2; 8 positions agree with TRBD2. The CDR3 runs to 15 residues. The germline gives CDR1 SGHTA, CDR2 FQGNSA. V lost 2 bases to trimming and J lost 3 bases; unmatched junction nucleotides: 5. The CDR3 region is CASSLQRGKEETQYF. CDR3 coding DNA: TGTGCCAGCAGCTTACAGCGGGGGAAGGAAGAGACCCAGTACTTC. Variable domain in full (rest from reference TRBV7-2 and TRBJ2-5): GAGVSQSPSNKVTEKGKDVELRCDPISGHTALYWYRQSLGQGLEFLIYFQGNSAPDKSGLPSDRFSAERTGGSVSTLTIQRTQQEDSAVYLCASSLQRGKEETQYFGPGTRLLVL.

This rearrangement joins TRBV9 to TRBJ2-5; 8 positions agree with TRBD2. The length of the CDR3 is 15 residues. Trimming removed 0 bases from V and 4 bases from J; junction bases left unmatched: 5. Germline loops: CDR1 SGDLS, CDR2 YYNGEE. The CDR3 DNA sequence: TGTGCCAGCAGCGTAGTGAGTAGCGGGGTAGAGACCCAGTACTTC. As protein: CASSVVSSGVETQYF.

This clone was found a few times. The rearrangement uses TRBV6-5 and TRBJ1-2; 8 bases fit TRBD1. CDR3 length: 13 amino acids. The V gene's germline CDR1 is MNHEY and CDR2 SVGAGI. V shed 10 bases and J 7 bases; nucleotides not matched to a gene: 11. The CDR3 sequence is CATRTGLMGGYTF. Written as DNA, the CDR3 is TGTGCCACAAGGACAGGGTTGATGGGTGGCTACACCTTC.

The genes are TRBV5-5 and TRBJ1-2; perhaps TRBD1 as D (6 bases). Per the germline V gene, CDR1 is SGHKS and CDR2 is YYEKEE (reference sequence). There are 20 residues in the CDR3. The V end was cut by 2 bases, the J end by 4 bases, with 30 bases between. The CDR3 loop is CASSFFMAGAEFGMGYGYTF. DNA for the CDR3: TGTGCCAGCAGCTTCTTTATGGCAGGGGCGGAATTCGGAATGGGCTATGGCTACACCTTC.

The rearrangement uses TRBV7-2 and TRBJ2-3; maybe TRBD2 (6 bases). This CDR3 region has 14 residues. The germline V and J ends were trimmed by 4 bases and 2 bases, with 10 bases remaining between them. CDR1 SGHTA and CDR2 FQGNSA come from the germline V gene. CDR3 region: CASSYRTITDTQYF. The CDR3 nucleotides read TGTGCCAGCAGCTATAGGACTATCACAGATACGCAGTATTTT.

This clone showed up just once. J is TRBJ2-2 and V is TRBV5-4; possible D gene TRBD2, 6 bases. The CDR3 loop spans 13 amino acids. Trimming took 9 bases from V and 7 from J, leaving 16 bases between them. From germline, CDR1 is SGHNT and CDR2 YYREEE (reference sequence). CDR3 DNA sequence: TGTGCCACCCTACTGGCGGGGATCGGGGAGCTGTTTTTT. It specifies CATLLAGIGELFF. Full variable domain (remainder filled in from reference TRBV5-4 and TRBJ2-2): ETGVTQSPTHLIKTRGQQVTLRCSSQSGHNTVSWYQQALGQGPQFIFQYYREEENGRGNFPPRFSGLQFPNYSSELNVNALELDDSALYLCATLLAGIGELFFGEGSRLTVL.

The rearrangement links TRBV5-4 to TRBJ2-7, with 7 bases matching TRBD2. V trimming: 5 bases; J trimming: 0 bases; junction bases outside the gene matches: 8. This CDR3 region has 15 residues. CDR1 SGHNT and CDR2 YYREEE come from the germline V gene (reference sequence). CDR3 sequence reads: CASRKAGGSSYEQYF. In nucleotides, the CDR3 is TGTGCCAGCAGGAAGGCTGGCGGGAGCTCCTACGAGCAGTACTTC.

This clone occurred a few times. The chain couples TRBV6-2 or TRBV6-3 to TRBJ1-2; 7 nucleotides agree with TRBD1. V shed 6 bases, J shed 5 bases, and the junction held 9 bases outside the gene matches. Germline CDR1 and CDR2: MNHEY and SVGEGT. The CDR3 sequence is 14 residues long. The CDR3 spells CASRYPTGKYGYTF. Here the CDR3 DNA reads TGTGCCAGCAGATACCCGACAGGGAAATATGGCTACACCTTC.

The genes are TRBV5-1 and TRBJ2-5; TRBD2 is a possible D gene (6 bases). The V end lost 5 bases, the J end lost 4 bases, and 24 bases lay between the germline ends. The germline V gene has CDR1 SGHRS and CDR2 YFSETQ. The CDR3 covers 17 residues. The CDR3, as DNA: TGCGCCAGCAGTAGGAGACTAGGTCGGGGTATTTTAGAGACCCAGTACTTC. This translates into CASSRRLGRGILETQYF.

The CDR3 DNA reads as TGTGCCAGCAGCTTATCGCGCTGGGAAGCTTTCTTT. This gives the protein CASSLSRWEAFF. The chain couples TRBV11-2 to TRBJ1-1; D gene unclear. Per the germline V gene, CDR1 is SGHAT and CDR2 is FQNNGV. Trimming removed 2 bases at V and 8 bases at J, with 9 bases between. The CDR3 extends over 12 amino acids.

The V call is TRBV12-3 or TRBV12-4, the J call TRBJ2-7; possibly TRBD2 for D (5 bases). This CDR3 has 13 amino acids. V shed 6 bases and J shed 3 bases, with 12 bases lying between them. Here the CDR3 reads CASSPRDFYEQYF. In DNA, the CDR3 is TGTGCCAGCAGCCCCCGGGATTTCTACGAGCAGTACTTC.

This clone was observed a few times. One end of the junction is discordant with germline, which a read error may explain. The chain joins TRBV6-5 to TRBJ2-7; 10 nucleotides align to TRBD2. The CDR3 sequence is 14 residues long. In germline, CDR1 is MNHEY, CDR2 SVGAGI. The CDR3 reads CASRDKALAGGPNF. The CDR3 DNA reads TGTGCCAGCAGAGACAAAGCCTTAGCGGGGGGCCCAAACTTC.